Listed here is a single T cell receptor beta chain. Newly diagnosed patients aged 18 to 65 had hyperthyroidism of under 2 months' duration. The data derive from a study of T cells in Graves' hyperthyroidism and ophthalmopathy. Regions amplified from RNA transcripts were the TCR beta CDR3 regions. RT-PCR in the first round (using the HTBI primer set) targeted the TCR CDR3. TCRdb fed the multiplex PCR reads into MiXCR, producing one record per CDR3 protein. The sample includes about 290,000 distinct CDR3 sequences, 13% of them seen just once. Sequencing was done on a sample of blood. The receptor was isolated from a woman in her thirties with Graves' hyperthyroidism that later progressed to Graves' ophthalmopathy.

The CDR3 DNA follows: TGTGCCAGCAGTCAACAGGGGGTGTCCTACGAGCAGTACTTC. It is translated as CASSQQGVSYEQYF. V and J are TRBV6-1 and TRBJ2-7, with 8 bases fitting TRBD1. CDR1 and CDR2 (germline): MNHNS, SASEGT. V dropped 5 bases and J dropped 1; count of bases not matched to a gene: 4. This CDR3 is built from 14 residues.